This TCR beta chain is from a study of control samples from healthy donors and cancer patients. Assay used: immunoSEQ multiplex PCR; TCRdb lists only in-frame clones, some missing. The sample lists under 85,000 clones; 84% were seen once. V shed 5 bases and J 4 bases; nucleotides not matched to a gene: 15. CDR1 and CDR2 from the germline V gene are SGHAT and FQNNGV. CDR3 length: 17 amino acids. The V call is TRBV11-2, the J call TRBJ2-7, with TRBD2 identical over 9 bases. The TCR was taken from a woman in her forties or fifties with lung cancer. Specimen: PBMCs. CDR3 sequence reads: CASSPYGVRGGRYEQYF. CDR3 coding DNA: TGTGCCAGCAGCCCGTACGGGGTGCGGGGGGGCCGGTACGAGCAGTACTTC.